The rows below give T cell receptor beta chains drawn from one sample of a study of prognosis after radiotherapy for stage I lung cancer. TCRdb re-analysed the multiplex PCR reads in MiXCR, keeping a single row per CDR3 protein. The sample contains fewer than 40,000 distinct CDR3 sequences, more than 30% of which appear only once. This specimen consisted of PBMCs, obtained before or after stereotactic body radiation therapy (not recorded which). Every receptor here comes from a donor older than 45 with non-small cell lung cancer. The CDR3 runs from the conserved cysteine through the conserved F or W. Fields, in order: J gene, clone size, CDR3 length, V gene, D gene, CDR3 protein, CDR3 DNA. The D gene is left open where the match is weak. The size of a clone is reported for some rows only, either as once, few or many, or as a class for expanded clones.

J gene: TRBJ2-3; clone size: many; CDR3 length: 16; V gene: TRBV15; D gene: TRBD2; CDR3 protein: CATSRPSGGRTDTQYF; CDR3 DNA: TGTGCCACCAGCAGACCTAGCGGGGGGCGCACAGATACGCAGTATTTT
J gene: TRBJ2-7; clone size: many; CDR3 length: 15; V gene: TRBV20-1; D gene: NA; CDR3 protein: CSALEVVTLNDEQYF; CDR3 DNA: TGCAGTGCCCTAGAGGTGGTGACCCTAAACGACGAGCAGTACTTC
J gene: TRBJ1-1; clone size: few; CDR3 length: 15; V gene: TRBV7-9; D gene: NA; CDR3 protein: CASSLPSLGNTEAFF; CDR3 DNA: TGTGCCAGCAGCTTACCCTCCCTGGGTAACACTGAAGCTTTCTTT
J gene: TRBJ2-2; clone size: many; CDR3 length: 14; V gene: TRBV2; D gene: NA; CDR3 protein: CASTAQGSTGELFF; CDR3 DNA: TGTGCCAGCACCGCACAGGGTTCTACCGGGGAGCTGTTTTTT
J gene: TRBJ2-1; clone size: many; CDR3 length: 15; V gene: TRBV20-1; D gene: TRBD2; CDR3 protein: CSARDGAGGEDEQFF; CDR3 DNA: TGCAGTGCTAGAGATGGGGCGGGGGGGGAGGATGAGCAGTTCTTC
J gene: TRBJ2-7; clone size: NA; CDR3 length: 16; V gene: TRBV5-4; D gene: TRBD1; CDR3 protein: CASSLNPTGGGYEQYF; CDR3 DNA: TGTGCCAGCAGCTTAAACCCGACAGGGGGTGGATACGAGCAGTACTTC
J gene: TRBJ1-6; clone size: medium-sized; CDR3 length: 16; V gene: TRBV27; D gene: NA; CDR3 protein: CASSRLGDRDNSPLHF; CDR3 DNA: TGTGCCAGCAGTCGCTTAGGAGACAGAGATAATTCACCCCTCCACTTT
J gene: TRBJ1-2; clone size: many; CDR3 length: 16; V gene: TRBV4-3; D gene: TRBD1; CDR3 protein: CASSPSTGQGASGYTF; CDR3 DNA: TGCGCCAGCAGCCCCTCAACCGGACAGGGGGCGAGTGGCTACACCTTC
J gene: TRBJ2-1; clone size: NA; CDR3 length: 15; V gene: TRBV4-2; D gene: NA; CDR3 protein: CASSQDFGSSNEQFF; CDR3 DNA: TGTGCCAGCAGCCAAGATTTTGGTAGCAGCAATGAGCAGTTCTTC
J gene: TRBJ1-5; clone size: NA; CDR3 length: 15; V gene: TRBV6-2/TRBV6-3; D gene: NA; CDR3 protein: CASSPEGRRNQPQHF; CDR3 DNA: TGTGCCAGCAGCCCCGAGGGCAGGCGAAATCAGCCCCAGCATTTT
J gene: TRBJ1-6; clone size: many; CDR3 length: 16; V gene: TRBV30; D gene: NA; CDR3 protein: CAWIAAGALNNSPLHF; CDR3 DNA: TGTGCCTGGATAGCGGCAGGGGCCTTAAATAATTCACCCCTCCACTTT
J gene: TRBJ2-5; clone size: NA; CDR3 length: 12; V gene: TRBV6-1; D gene: NA; CDR3 protein: CASSGWEETQYF; CDR3 DNA: TGTGCCAGCAGTGGGTGGGAAGAGACCCAGTACTTC
J gene: TRBJ2-7; clone size: many; CDR3 length: 16; V gene: TRBV19; D gene: NA; CDR3 protein: CASSPPGRFGTQGQYF; CDR3 DNA: TGTGCCAGTAGTCCTCCGGGGCGATTCGGGACGCAAGGGCAGTACTTC
J gene: TRBJ2-5; clone size: many; CDR3 length: 16; V gene: TRBV20-1; D gene: TRBD1; CDR3 protein: CSARGRTGGGVETQYF; CDR3 DNA: TGCAGTGCTAGAGGCCGGACAGGGGGCGGTGTAGAGACCCAGTACTTC
J gene: TRBJ1-1; clone size: many; CDR3 length: 13; V gene: TRBV11-2; D gene: TRBD1; CDR3 protein: CASSLVQGAQAFF; CDR3 DNA: TGTGCCAGCAGCTTAGTTCAGGGGGCGCAAGCTTTCTTT
J gene: TRBJ2-2; clone size: NA; CDR3 length: 15; V gene: TRBV6-2/TRBV6-3; D gene: NA; CDR3 protein: CASSYSSLGTGELFF; CDR3 DNA: TGTGCCAGCAGTTACTCATCACTAGGCACCGGCGAGCTGTTTTTT
J gene: TRBJ2-6; clone size: NA; CDR3 length: 15; V gene: TRBV6-5; D gene: TRBD2; CDR3 protein: CASSPGGTGANVLTF; CDR3 DNA: TGTGCCAGCTCGCCGGGGGGAACTGGTGCCAACGTCCTGACTTTC
J gene: TRBJ1-5; clone size: NA; CDR3 length: 15; V gene: TRBV20-1; D gene: TRBD1; CDR3 protein: CSARLGQGYKQPQHF; CDR3 DNA: TGCAGTGCTAGACTTGGACAGGGCTATAAACAGCCCCAGCATTTT
J gene: TRBJ1-2; clone size: many; CDR3 length: 15; V gene: TRBV3-1; D gene: NA; CDR3 protein: CASSQLDRTNYGYTF; CDR3 DNA: TGTGCCAGCAGCCAACTCGACAGGACTAACTATGGCTACACCTTC
J gene: TRBJ2-3; clone size: many; CDR3 length: 13; V gene: TRBV5-1; D gene: NA; CDR3 protein: CASSLVGQDTQYF; CDR3 DNA: TGCGCCAGCAGCTTGGTGGGGCAAGATACGCAGTATTTT
J gene: TRBJ2-2; clone size: many; CDR3 length: 15; V gene: TRBV7-2; D gene: TRBD2; CDR3 protein: CASSSSGGDGGELFF; CDR3 DNA: TGTGCCAGCAGCTCTAGCGGGGGGGACGGCGGGGAGCTGTTTTTT
J gene: TRBJ2-3; clone size: many; CDR3 length: 15; V gene: TRBV4-1; D gene: TRBD2; CDR3 protein: CASSQGLAQGDTQYF; CDR3 DNA: TGCGCCAGCAGCCAAGGACTAGCGCAGGGGGATACGCAGTATTTT
J gene: TRBJ2-2; clone size: many; CDR3 length: 12; V gene: TRBV2; D gene: NA; CDR3 protein: CASRSNTGELFF; CDR3 DNA: TGTGCCAGCAGATCGAACACCGGGGAGCTGTTTTTT
J gene: TRBJ1-1; clone size: many; CDR3 length: 16; V gene: TRBV30; D gene: TRBD1; CDR3 protein: CAWRVFRGQGVTEAFF; CDR3 DNA: TGTGCCTGGAGAGTTTTTAGGGGACAGGGGGTGACTGAAGCTTTCTTT
J gene: TRBJ2-2; clone size: NA; CDR3 length: 17; V gene: TRBV7-2; D gene: TRBD2; CDR3 protein: CASSLAFAGANTGELFF; CDR3 DNA: TGTGCCAGCAGCTTAGCTTTCGCGGGGGCGAACACCGGGGAGCTGTTTTTT
J gene: TRBJ1-5; clone size: many; CDR3 length: 16; V gene: TRBV7-8; D gene: NA; CDR3 protein: CASSAPQGGGDQPQHF; CDR3 DNA: TGTGCCAGCAGCGCCCCACAGGGAGGCGGAGATCAGCCCCAGCATTTT
J gene: TRBJ2-7; clone size: many; CDR3 length: 15; V gene: TRBV28; D gene: TRBD1; CDR3 protein: CASSLGGQGRDEQYF; CDR3 DNA: TGTGCCAGCAGTTTAGGGGGACAGGGGCGAGACGAGCAGTACTTC
J gene: TRBJ1-1; clone size: NA; CDR3 length: 16; V gene: TRBV12-3/TRBV12-4; D gene: NA; CDR3 protein: CASSLPTRGLNTEAFF; CDR3 DNA: TGTGCCAGCAGTTTACCGACCAGGGGTTTGAACACTGAAGCTTTCTTT
J gene: TRBJ1-2; clone size: many; CDR3 length: 12; V gene: TRBV10-3; D gene: NA; CDR3 protein: CAINEGSYGYTF; CDR3 DNA: TGTGCCATCAATGAGGGAAGTTATGGCTACACCTTC
J gene: TRBJ2-1; clone size: NA; CDR3 length: 14; V gene: TRBV5-1; D gene: NA; CDR3 protein: CASILGQSYNEQFF; CDR3 DNA: TGCGCCAGCATCCTTGGACAGTCCTACAATGAGCAGTTCTTC
J gene: TRBJ2-3; clone size: many; CDR3 length: 16; V gene: TRBV7-9; D gene: TRBD2; CDR3 protein: CASSRRLAGTTDTQYF; CDR3 DNA: TGTGCCAGCAGCAGACGACTAGCGGGGACTACAGATACGCAGTATTTT
J gene: TRBJ1-6; clone size: NA; CDR3 length: 15; V gene: TRBV4-3; D gene: NA; CDR3 protein: CASSQDGGSRSPLHF; CDR3 DNA: TGCGCCAGCAGCCAAGATGGGGGGAGCCGGTCACCCCTCCACTTC
J gene: TRBJ1-1; clone size: few; CDR3 length: 14; V gene: TRBV6-9; D gene: NA; CDR3 protein: CASSLRAGGTEAFF; CDR3 DNA: TGTGCCAGCAGTTTACGGGCCGGGGGGACTGAAGCTTTCTTT
J gene: TRBJ2-1; clone size: many; CDR3 length: 19; V gene: TRBV28; D gene: NA; CDR3 protein: CASSFRPPPRQGNYNEQFF; CDR3 DNA: TGTGCCAGCAGTTTCAGGCCTCCTCCGAGGCAGGGGAACTACAATGAGCAGTTCTTC
J gene: TRBJ1-5; clone size: many; CDR3 length: 13; V gene: TRBV6-1; D gene: NA; CDR3 protein: CASRPYPNQPQHF; CDR3 DNA: TGTGCCAGCAGGCCTTATCCCAATCAGCCCCAGCATTTT
J gene: TRBJ1-2; clone size: many; CDR3 length: 15; V gene: TRBV6-1; D gene: TRBD1; CDR3 protein: CASRTDQGDGNGYTF; CDR3 DNA: TGTGCCAGCAGAACCGACCAGGGGGACGGGAATGGCTACACCTTC
J gene: TRBJ2-3; clone size: many; CDR3 length: 11; V gene: TRBV10-3; D gene: NA; CDR3 protein: CAASSTDTQYF; CDR3 DNA: TGTGCCGCCTCGTCCACAGATACGCAGTATTTT
J gene: TRBJ2-1; clone size: NA; CDR3 length: 13; V gene: TRBV11-2; D gene: NA; CDR3 protein: CASSLCRYNEQFF; CDR3 DNA: TGTGCCAGCAGCTTATGCAGGTACAATGAGCAGTTCTTC
J gene: TRBJ2-1; clone size: NA; CDR3 length: 15; V gene: TRBV6-1; D gene: NA; CDR3 protein: CASSSGPLDYNEQFF; CDR3 DNA: TGTGCCAGCAGCTCGGGACCCCTGGACTACAATGAGCAGTTCTTC
J gene: TRBJ2-3; clone size: NA; CDR3 length: 16; V gene: TRBV3-1; D gene: TRBD2; CDR3 protein: CASSQRRLAGGDTQYF; CDR3 DNA: TGTGCCAGCAGCCAACGACGACTAGCGGGGGGAGATACGCAGTATTTT
J gene: TRBJ1-5; clone size: many; CDR3 length: 14; V gene: TRBV7-2; D gene: NA; CDR3 protein: CASSSGTPNQPQHF; CDR3 DNA: TGTGCCAGCAGTAGCGGGACACCCAATCAGCCCCAGCATTTT
J gene: TRBJ2-5; clone size: many; CDR3 length: 16; V gene: TRBV6-9; D gene: NA; CDR3 protein: CASSSHAAGSPETQYF; CDR3 DNA: TGTGCCAGCAGTTCTCACGCCGCTGGCAGCCCAGAGACCCAGTACTTC
J gene: TRBJ1-1; clone size: NA; CDR3 length: 17; V gene: TRBV7-2; D gene: NA; CDR3 protein: CASSLARGRWGSTEAFF; CDR3 DNA: TGTGCCAGCAGCTTAGCGAGGGGCAGGTGGGGATCCACTGAAGCTTTCTTT
J gene: TRBJ1-2; clone size: many; CDR3 length: 14; V gene: TRBV6-1; D gene: TRBD1; CDR3 protein: CASSVQGATYGYTF; CDR3 DNA: TGTGCCAGCAGTGTACAGGGGGCGACCTATGGCTACACCTTC
J gene: TRBJ1-2; clone size: many; CDR3 length: 13; V gene: TRBV20-1; D gene: NA; CDR3 protein: CSARADEWYGYTF; CDR3 DNA: TGCAGTGCTAGAGCCGACGAGTGGTATGGCTACACCTTC
J gene: TRBJ2-3; clone size: many; CDR3 length: 15; V gene: TRBV11-2; D gene: TRBD2; CDR3 protein: CASRTTGLAVDTQYF; CDR3 DNA: TGTGCCAGCAGAACCACGGGACTAGCAGTAGATACGCAGTATTTT